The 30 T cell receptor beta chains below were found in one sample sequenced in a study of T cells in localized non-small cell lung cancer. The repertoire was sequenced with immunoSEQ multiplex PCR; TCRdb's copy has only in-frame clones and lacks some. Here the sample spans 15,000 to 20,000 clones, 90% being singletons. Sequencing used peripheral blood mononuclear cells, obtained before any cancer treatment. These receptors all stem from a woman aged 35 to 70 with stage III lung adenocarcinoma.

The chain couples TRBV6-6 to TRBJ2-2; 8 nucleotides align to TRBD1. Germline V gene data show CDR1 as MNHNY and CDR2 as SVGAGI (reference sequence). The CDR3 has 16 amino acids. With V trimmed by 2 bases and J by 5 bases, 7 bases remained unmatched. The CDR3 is CASSYVRGLATGELFF. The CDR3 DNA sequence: TGTGCCAGCAGTTACGTCAGGGGGCTGGCGACCGGGGAGCTGTTTTTT.

The CDR3 sequence is CASSWTGGSNQPQHF. The CDR3 region has the DNA TGTGCCAGCAGCTGGACAGGGGGTAGCAATCAGCCCCAGCATTTT. The rearrangement joins TRBV5-8 to TRBJ1-5; 10 bases line up with TRBD1. CDR3 length equals 15 residues. Germline V CDR1 and CDR2: SGHTS, YDEGEE. The V segment lost 3 bases and the J segment 0 bases; nucleotides outside the gene matches: 0.

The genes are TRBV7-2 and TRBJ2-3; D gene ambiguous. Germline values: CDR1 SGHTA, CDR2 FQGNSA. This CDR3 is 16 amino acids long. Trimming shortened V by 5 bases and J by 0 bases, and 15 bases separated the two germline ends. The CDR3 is CASSRSSDLSTDTQYF. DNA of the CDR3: TGTGCCAGCAGCCGCTCTAGTGACCTGAGCACAGATACGCAGTATTTT.

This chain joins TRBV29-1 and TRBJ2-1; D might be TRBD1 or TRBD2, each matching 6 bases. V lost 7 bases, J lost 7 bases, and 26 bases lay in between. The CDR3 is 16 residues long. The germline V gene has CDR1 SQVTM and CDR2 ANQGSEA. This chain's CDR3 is CSAGGFDRRLGNEQFF. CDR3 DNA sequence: TGCAGCGCCGGAGGGTTCGACAGGCGGTTGGGGAATGAGCAGTTCTTC.

The CDR3 DNA is TGTGCCACCAGCGGAGCGGGGAAGGATACGCAGTATTTT. Translated: CATSGAGKDTQYF. The genes are TRBV15 and TRBJ2-3, with 7 bases fitting TRBD2. Unmatched junction bases numbered 5, after V lost 5 bases and J lost 6 bases. The CDR3 consists of 13 residues. Germline lookup yields CDR1 LNHNV and CDR2 YYDKDF (reference sequence).

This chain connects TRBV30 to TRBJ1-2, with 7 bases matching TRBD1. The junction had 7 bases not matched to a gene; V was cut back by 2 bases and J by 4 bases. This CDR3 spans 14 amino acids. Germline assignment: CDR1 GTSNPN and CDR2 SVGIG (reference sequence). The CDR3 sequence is CAWSKTGTPYGYTF. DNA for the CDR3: TGTGCCTGGAGTAAGACAGGGACCCCCTATGGCTACACCTTC.

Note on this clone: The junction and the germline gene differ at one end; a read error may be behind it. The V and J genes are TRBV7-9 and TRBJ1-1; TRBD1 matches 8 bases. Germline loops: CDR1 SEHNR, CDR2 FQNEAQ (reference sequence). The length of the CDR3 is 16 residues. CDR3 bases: TGTGCCAGCAGCTTCCTCCCCGGGACAGGTTCCCCTGAGGCTTTCTTT. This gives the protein CASSFLPGTGSPEAFF.

As DNA, the CDR3 is TGTGCCAGCAGCAACTCCTACGAGCAGTACTTC. Translating gives CASSNSYEQYF. The gene calls are TRBV7-6 and TRBJ2-7; no clear D gene. Germline loops: CDR1 SGHVS, CDR2 FNYEAQ. The CDR3 has 11 residues. V was shortened by 5 bases and J by 0 bases, with 2 bases between the two germline ends.

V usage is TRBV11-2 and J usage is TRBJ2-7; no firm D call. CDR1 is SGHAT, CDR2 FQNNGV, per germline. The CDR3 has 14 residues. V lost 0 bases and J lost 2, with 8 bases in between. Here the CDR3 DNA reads TGTGCCAGCAGCTTAGAGGGGTCCACCTACGAGCAGTACTTC. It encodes CASSLEGSTYEQYF.

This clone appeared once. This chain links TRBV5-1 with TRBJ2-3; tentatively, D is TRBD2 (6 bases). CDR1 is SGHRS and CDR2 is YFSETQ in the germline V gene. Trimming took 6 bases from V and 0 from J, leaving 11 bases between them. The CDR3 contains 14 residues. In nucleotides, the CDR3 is TGCGCCAGCACGCGGGGAACGAGCACAGATACGCAGTATTTT. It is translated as CASTRGTSTDTQYF.

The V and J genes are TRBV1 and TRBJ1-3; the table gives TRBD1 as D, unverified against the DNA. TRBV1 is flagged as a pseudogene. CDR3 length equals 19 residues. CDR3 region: CTSSQDEKDSAHSGNTIYF. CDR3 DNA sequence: TGCACCAGCAGCCAAGACGAGAAAGACAGTGCCCACTCTGGAAACACCATATATTTT.

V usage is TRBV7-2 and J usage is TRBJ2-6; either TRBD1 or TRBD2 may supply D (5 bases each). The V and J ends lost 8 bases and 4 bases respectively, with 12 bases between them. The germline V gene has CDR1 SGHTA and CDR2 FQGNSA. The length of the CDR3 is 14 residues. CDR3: CASRGRGGANVLTF. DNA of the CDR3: TGTGCCAGCCGGGGCCGCGGGGGGGCCAACGTCCTGACTTTC.

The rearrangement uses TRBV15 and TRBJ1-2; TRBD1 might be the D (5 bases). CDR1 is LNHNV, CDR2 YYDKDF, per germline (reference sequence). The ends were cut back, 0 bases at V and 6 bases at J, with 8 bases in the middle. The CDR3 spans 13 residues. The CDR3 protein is CATSREEGDGYTF. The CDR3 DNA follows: TGTGCCACCAGCAGAGAGGAAGGGGATGGCTACACCTTC.

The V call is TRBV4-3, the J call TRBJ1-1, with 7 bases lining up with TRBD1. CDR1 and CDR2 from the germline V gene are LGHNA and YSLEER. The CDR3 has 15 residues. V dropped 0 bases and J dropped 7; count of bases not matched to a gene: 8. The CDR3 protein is CASSQDQYRGYEAFF. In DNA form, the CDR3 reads TGCGCCAGCAGCCAAGATCAGTACAGGGGATATGAAGCTTTCTTT.

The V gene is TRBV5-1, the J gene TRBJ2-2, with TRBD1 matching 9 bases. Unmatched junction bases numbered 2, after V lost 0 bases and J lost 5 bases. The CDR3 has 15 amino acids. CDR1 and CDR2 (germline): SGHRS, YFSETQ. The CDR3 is CASSLGDRETGELFF. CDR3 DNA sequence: TGCGCCAGCAGCTTGGGGGACAGGGAGACCGGGGAGCTGTTTTTT. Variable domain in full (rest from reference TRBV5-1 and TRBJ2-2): KAGVTQTPRYLIKTRGQQVTLSCSPISGHRSVSWYQQTPGQGLQFLFEYFSETQRNKGNFPGRFSGRQFSNSRSEMNVSTLELGDSALYLCASSLGDRETGELFFGEGSRLTVL.

The CDR3 DNA sequence: TGTGCCAGCAGTTACTCGACGGGAAACAATGAGCAGTTCTTC. Protein: CASSYSTGNNEQFF. This rearrangement joins TRBV6-5 to TRBJ2-1; D might be TRBD2 (5 bases). The CDR3 runs 14 residues. V was trimmed by 0 bases and J by 5 bases, leaving 8 bases between them. The germline V gene has CDR1 MNHEY and CDR2 SVGAGI.

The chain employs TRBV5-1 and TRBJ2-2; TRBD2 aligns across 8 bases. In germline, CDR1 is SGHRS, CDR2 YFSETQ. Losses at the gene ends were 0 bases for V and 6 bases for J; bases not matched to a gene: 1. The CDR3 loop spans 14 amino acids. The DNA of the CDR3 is TGCGCCAGCAGCTTGGGACTAGCGCCCGGGGAGCTGTTTTTT. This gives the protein CASSLGLAPGELFF.

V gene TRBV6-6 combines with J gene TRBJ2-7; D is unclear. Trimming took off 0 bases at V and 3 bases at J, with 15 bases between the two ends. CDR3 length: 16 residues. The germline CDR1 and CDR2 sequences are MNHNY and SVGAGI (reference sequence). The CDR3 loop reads CASSYSKSGEGYEQYF. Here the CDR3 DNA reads TGTGCCAGCAGTTACTCGAAGTCTGGGGAAGGCTACGAGCAGTACTTC.

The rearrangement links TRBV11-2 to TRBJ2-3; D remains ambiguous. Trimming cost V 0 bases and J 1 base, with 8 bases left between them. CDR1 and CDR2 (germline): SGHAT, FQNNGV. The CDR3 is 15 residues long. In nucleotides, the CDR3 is TGTGCCAGCAGCTTAGATTCGTTCGGCACAGATACGCAGTATTTT. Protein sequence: CASSLDSFGTDTQYF. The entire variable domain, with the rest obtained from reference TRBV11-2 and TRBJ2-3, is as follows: EAGVAQSPRYKIIEKRQSVAFWCNPISGHATLYWYQQILGQGPKLLIQFQNNGVVDDSQLPKDRFSAERLKGVDSTLKIQPAKLEDSAVYLCASSLDSFGTDTQYFGPGTRLTVL.

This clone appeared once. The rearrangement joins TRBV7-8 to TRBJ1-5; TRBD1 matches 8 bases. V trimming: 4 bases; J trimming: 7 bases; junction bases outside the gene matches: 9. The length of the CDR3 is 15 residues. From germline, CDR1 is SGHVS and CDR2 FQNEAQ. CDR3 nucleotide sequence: TGTGCCAGCAGCTCACGGACAGGGTTCAGGCAGCCCCAGCATTTT. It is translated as CASSSRTGFRQPQHF.

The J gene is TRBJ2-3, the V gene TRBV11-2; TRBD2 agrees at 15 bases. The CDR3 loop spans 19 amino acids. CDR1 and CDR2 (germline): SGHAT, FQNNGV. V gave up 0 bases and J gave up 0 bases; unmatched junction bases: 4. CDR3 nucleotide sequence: TGTGCCAGCAGCTTAGACGGACTAGCGGGAGGGGGGAGCACAGATACGCAGTATTTT. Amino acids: CASSLDGLAGGGSTDTQYF. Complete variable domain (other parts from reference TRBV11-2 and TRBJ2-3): EAGVAQSPRYKIIEKRQSVAFWCNPISGHATLYWYQQILGQGPKLLIQFQNNGVVDDSQLPKDRFSAERLKGVDSTLKIQPAKLEDSAVYLCASSLDGLAGGGSTDTQYFGPGTRLTVL.

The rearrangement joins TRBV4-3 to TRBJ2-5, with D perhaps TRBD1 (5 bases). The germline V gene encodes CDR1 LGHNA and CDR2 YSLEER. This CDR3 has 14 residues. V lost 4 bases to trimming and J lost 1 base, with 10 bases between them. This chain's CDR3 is CASSLDSSQETQYF. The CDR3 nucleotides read TGCGCCAGCAGCCTTGACAGCTCCCAAGAGACCCAGTACTTC.

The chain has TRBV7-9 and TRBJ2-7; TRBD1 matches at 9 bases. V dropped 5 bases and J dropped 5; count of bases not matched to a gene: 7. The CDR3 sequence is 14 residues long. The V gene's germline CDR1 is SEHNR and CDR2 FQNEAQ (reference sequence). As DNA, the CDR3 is TGTGCCAGCAGCCGCCGGGACAGGGCACACGAGCAGTACTTC. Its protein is CASSRRDRAHEQYF.

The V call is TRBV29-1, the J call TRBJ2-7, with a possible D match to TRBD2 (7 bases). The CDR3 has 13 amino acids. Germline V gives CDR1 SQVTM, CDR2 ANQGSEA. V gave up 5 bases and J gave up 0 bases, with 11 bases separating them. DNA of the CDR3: TGCAGCGTTCTAGGGGGGGTCTCCTACGAGCAGTACTTC. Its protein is CSVLGGVSYEQYF.

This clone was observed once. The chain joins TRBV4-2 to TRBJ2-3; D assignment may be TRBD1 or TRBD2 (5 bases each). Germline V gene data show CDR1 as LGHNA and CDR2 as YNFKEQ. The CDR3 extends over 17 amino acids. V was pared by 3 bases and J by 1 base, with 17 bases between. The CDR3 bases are TGTGCCAGCAGCCAGATCCAGGGAGAAAAGGGCACAGATACGCAGTATTTT. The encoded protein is CASSQIQGEKGTDTQYF.

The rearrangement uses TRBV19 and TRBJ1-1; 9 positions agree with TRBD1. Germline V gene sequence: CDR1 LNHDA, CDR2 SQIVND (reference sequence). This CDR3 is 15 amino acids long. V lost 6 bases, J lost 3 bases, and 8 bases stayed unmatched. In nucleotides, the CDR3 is TGTGCCAGTAGCAAACAGGGGGCCGGGGACACTGAAGCTTTCTTT. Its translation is CASSKQGAGDTEAFF.

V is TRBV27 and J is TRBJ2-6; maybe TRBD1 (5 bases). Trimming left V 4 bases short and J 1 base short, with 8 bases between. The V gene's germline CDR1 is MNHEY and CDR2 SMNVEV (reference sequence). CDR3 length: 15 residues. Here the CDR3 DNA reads TGTGCCAGCAGTTCTCAGGGTTCTGGGGCCAACGTCCTGACTTTC. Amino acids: CASSSQGSGANVLTF.

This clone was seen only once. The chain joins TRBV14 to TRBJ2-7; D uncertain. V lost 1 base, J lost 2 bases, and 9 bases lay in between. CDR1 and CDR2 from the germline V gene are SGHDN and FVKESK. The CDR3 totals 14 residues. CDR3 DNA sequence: TGTGCCAGCAGCCAAGGGTACAGAGCCTACGAGCAGTACTTC. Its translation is CASSQGYRAYEQYF. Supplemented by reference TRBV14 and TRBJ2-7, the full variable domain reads EAGVTQFPSHSVIEKGQTVTLRCDPISGHDNLYWYRRVMGKEIKFLLHFVKESKQDESGMPNNRFLAERTGGTYSTLKVQPAELEDSGVYFCASSQGYRAYEQYFGPGTRLTVT.

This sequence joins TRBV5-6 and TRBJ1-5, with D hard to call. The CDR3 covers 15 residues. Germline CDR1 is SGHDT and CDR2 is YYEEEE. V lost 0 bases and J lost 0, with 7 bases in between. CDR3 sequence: CASSLGLYSNQPQHF. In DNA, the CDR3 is TGTGCCAGCAGCTTGGGACTGTATAGCAATCAGCCCCAGCATTTT.

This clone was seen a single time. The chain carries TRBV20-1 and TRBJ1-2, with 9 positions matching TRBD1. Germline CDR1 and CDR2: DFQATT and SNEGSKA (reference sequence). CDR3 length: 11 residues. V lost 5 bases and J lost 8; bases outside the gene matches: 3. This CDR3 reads CSARDRVGYTF. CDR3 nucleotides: TGCAGTGCTCGGGACAGGGTAGGCTACACCTTC.